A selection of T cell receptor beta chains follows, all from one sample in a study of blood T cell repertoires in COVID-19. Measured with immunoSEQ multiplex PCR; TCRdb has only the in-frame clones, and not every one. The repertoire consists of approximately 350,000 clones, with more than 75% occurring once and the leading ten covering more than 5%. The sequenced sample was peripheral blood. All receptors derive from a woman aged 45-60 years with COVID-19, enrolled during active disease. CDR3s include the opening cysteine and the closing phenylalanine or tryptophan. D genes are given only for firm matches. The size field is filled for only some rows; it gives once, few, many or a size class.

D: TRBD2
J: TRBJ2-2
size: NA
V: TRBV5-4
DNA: TGTGCCAGCAGCTCAGTAGCGGGAGGTGGAACCGGGGAGCTGTTTTTT
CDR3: CASSSVAGGGTGELFF

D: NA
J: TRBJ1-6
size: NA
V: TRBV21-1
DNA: TGTGCCAGCAGCAAAGGGCCAGGGACAGGGTCACCCCTCCACTTT
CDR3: CASSKGPGTGSPLHF

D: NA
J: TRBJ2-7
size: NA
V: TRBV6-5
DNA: TGTGCCAGCAGTTACGGGAGGAACTCCTACGAGCAGTACTTC
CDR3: CASSYGRNSYEQYF

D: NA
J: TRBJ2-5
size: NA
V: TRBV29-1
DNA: TGCAGCGGAGGCGGGTTTAAAGAGACCCAGTACTTC
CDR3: CSGGGFKETQYF

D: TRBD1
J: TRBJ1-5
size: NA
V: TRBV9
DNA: TGTGCCAGCAGCGTAGAGGGGGCGGAGCGGCCCCAGCATTTT
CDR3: CASSVEGAERPQHF

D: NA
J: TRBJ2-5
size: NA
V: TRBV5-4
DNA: TGTGCCAGCAGCTTACATCACCAAGAGACCCAGTACTTC
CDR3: CASSLHHQETQYF

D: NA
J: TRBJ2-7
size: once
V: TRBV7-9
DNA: TGTGCCAGCAGATTTGACAGACCTCATGGCTACGAGCAGTACTTC
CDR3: CASRFDRPHGYEQYF

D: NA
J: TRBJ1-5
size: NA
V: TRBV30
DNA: TGTGCCTGGAGTATAGGGGTCTCGAGCAATCAGCCCCAGCATTTT
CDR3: CAWSIGVSSNQPQHF

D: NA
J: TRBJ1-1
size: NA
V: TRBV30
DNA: TGTGCCTGGGACGCGATGGGGAGGGGGGAAACTGAAGCTTTCTTT
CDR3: CAWDAMGRGETEAFF

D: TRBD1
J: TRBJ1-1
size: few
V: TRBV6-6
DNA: TGTGCCAGCAGGGACACAGGGGGGAACACTGAAGCTTTCTTT
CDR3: CASRDTGGNTEAFF

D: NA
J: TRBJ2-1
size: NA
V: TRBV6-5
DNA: TGTGCCAGCAGAAGAACAGAGAGCTCCTACAATGAGCAGTTCTTC
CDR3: CASRRTESSYNEQFF

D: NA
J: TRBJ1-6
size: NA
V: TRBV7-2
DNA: TGTGCCAGCAGCTTAGTCCACAGGCAATCACCCCTCCACTTT
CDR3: CASSLVHRQSPLHF

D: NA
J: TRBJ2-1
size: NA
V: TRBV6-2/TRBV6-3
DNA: TGTGCCAGCAGTTACTCCCCTAGAGGATATGAGCAGTTCTTC
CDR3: CASSYSPRGYEQFF

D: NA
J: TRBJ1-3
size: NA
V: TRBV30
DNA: TGTGCCTGTAGAAGCTCTGGAAACACCATATATTTT
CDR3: CACRSSGNTIYF

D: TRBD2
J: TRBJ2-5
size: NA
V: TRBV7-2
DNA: TGTGCCAGCAGCTTAAGGAGCGGGAGGATCCAAGAGACCCAGTACTTC
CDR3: CASSLRSGRIQETQYF

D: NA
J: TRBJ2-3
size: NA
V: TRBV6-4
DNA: TGTGCCAGCAGTGACAGGGGCAGGCCGGATACGCAGTATTTT
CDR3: CASSDRGRPDTQYF

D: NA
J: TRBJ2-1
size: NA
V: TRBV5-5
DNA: TGTGCCAGCACCCTAGGGGCCCATTACAATGAGCAGTTCTTC
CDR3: CASTLGAHYNEQFF

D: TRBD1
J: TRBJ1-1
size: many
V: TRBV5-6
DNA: TGTGCCAGCAGCCCAGGGGGCGTAGTGGTTCAGGCTTTCTTT
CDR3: CASSPGGVVVQAFF

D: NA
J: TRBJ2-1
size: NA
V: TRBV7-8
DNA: TGTGCCAGCAGCCTTTCGGAGGGCCTCTACAATGAGCAGTTCTTC
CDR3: CASSLSEGLYNEQFF

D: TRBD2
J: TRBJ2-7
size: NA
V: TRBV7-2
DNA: TGTGCCAGCAGCTTACGAACTAGCGGGAGGGTTAGGTACGAGCAGTACTTC
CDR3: CASSLRTSGRVRYEQYF

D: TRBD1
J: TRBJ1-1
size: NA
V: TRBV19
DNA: TGTGCCAGTAGTAATTCAGCCGGGACAGGGCTGTCGACTGAAGCTTTCTTT
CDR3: CASSNSAGTGLSTEAFF

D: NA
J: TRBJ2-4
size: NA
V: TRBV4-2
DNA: TGTGCCAGCAGCGAAAAGGAGGGAGTTCAGTACTTC
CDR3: CASSEKEGVQYF

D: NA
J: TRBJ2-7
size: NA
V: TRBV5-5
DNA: TGTGCCAGCAGTCAAGGGACATACGAGCAGTACTTC
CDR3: CASSQGTYEQYF

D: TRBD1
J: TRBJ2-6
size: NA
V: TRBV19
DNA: TGTGCCAGTAAACACAGGGGGCAAAACAGTATCGCTGGGGCCAACGTCCTGACTTTC
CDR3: CASKHRGQNSIAGANVLTF

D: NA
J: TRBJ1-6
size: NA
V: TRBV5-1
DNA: TGCGCCAGCAGCTCAGGGTACCACAATTCACCCCTCCACTTT
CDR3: CASSSGYHNSPLHF

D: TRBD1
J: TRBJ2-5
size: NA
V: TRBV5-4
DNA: TGTGCCAGCAGCCGGTTGACAGGGCAAGAGACCCAGTACTTC
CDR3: CASSRLTGQETQYF

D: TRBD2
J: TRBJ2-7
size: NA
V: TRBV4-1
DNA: TGCGCCAGCAGCTTAGCGGGAGGGCCCTACGAGCAGTACTTC
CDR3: CASSLAGGPYEQYF

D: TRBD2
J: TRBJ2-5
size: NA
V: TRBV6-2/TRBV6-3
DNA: TGTGCCAGCAGCCCCCGCCTCGGGGGGGAGACCCAGTACTTC
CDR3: CASSPRLGGETQYF

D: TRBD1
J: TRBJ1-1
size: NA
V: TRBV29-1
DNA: TGCAGCGGCAGGAGGACAGGGGCAAACACTGAAGCTTTCTTT
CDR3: CSGRRTGANTEAFF

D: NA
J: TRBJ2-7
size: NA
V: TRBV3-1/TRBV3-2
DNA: TGTGCCAGCAGCCAAGACACCTTGAGCTCCTACGAGCAGTACTTC
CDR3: CASSQDTLSSYEQYF

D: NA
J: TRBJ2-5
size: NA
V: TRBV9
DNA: TGTGCCAGCAGCGGGACTACTACTAGTCCCCAGTACTTC
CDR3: CASSGTTTSPQYF

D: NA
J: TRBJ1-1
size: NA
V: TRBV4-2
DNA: TGTGCCAGCAGCCACCTAAACAGGGTGACTGAAGCTTTCTTT
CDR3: CASSHLNRVTEAFF

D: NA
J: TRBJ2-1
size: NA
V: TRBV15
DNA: TGTGCCACCAGCAGCCCACGGCCTACAGATTACAATGAGCAGTTCTTC
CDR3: CATSSPRPTDYNEQFF

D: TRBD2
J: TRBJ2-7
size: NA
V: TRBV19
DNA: TGTGCCAGTAGTAGGGAGGGAGGTCCCCCCTACGAGCAGTACTTC
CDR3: CASSREGGPPYEQYF

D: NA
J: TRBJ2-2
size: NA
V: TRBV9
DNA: TGTGCCAGCAGCGTAGCCGGTCGGGGCACCGGGGAGCTGTTTTTT
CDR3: CASSVAGRGTGELFF

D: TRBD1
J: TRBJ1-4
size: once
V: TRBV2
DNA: TGTGCCAGTAACAGGGGGTATAGTGAAAAACTGTTTTTT
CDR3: CASNRGYSEKLFF

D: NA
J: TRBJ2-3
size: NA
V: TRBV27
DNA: TGTGCCAGCAGTTTATCGACTGGTCACACAGATACGCAGTATTTT
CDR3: CASSLSTGHTDTQYF

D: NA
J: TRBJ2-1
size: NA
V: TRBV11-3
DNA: TGTGCCAGCAGTGACACCTGGGGGCTAGCGGTCTACAATGAGCAGTTCTTC
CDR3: CASSDTWGLAVYNEQFF

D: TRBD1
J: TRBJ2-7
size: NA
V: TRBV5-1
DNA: TGCGCCAGCAGCACCCGACAGGGGTACTCCTACGAGCAGTACTTC
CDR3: CASSTRQGYSYEQYF

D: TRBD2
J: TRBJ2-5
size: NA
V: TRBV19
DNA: TGTGCCAGTAGTCTCCTAGCGGGAGGGTATCAAGAGACCCAGTACTTC
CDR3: CASSLLAGGYQETQYF

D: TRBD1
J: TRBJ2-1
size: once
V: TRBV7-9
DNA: TGTGCCAGCAGCACCCCACAGACAGGGTACAATGAGCAGTTCTTC
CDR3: CASSTPQTGYNEQFF

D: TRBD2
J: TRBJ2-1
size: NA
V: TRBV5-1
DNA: TGCGCCAGCAGCTTGGGTGCCAGCGGGAGGGCCAATGAGCAGTTCTTC
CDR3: CASSLGASGRANEQFF

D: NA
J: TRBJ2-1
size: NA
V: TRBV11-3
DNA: TGTGCCAGCAGCTTAGATCCTGGGCGGGCCCCCTACAATGAGCAGTTCTTC
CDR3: CASSLDPGRAPYNEQFF

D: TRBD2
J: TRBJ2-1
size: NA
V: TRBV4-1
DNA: TGCGCCAGCAGCCAAGATCAGGCGGGACTAGCGGGCGGCTACAATGAGCAGTTCTTC
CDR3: CASSQDQAGLAGGYNEQFF

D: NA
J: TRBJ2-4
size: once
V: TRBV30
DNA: TGTGCCTGGGACAGAGAAAACATTCAGTACTTC
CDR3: CAWDRENIQYF

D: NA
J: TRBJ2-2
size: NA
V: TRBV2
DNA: TGTGCCAGCAGCCAGACAAGTACGAACACCGGGGAGCTGTTTTTT
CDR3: CASSQTSTNTGELFF

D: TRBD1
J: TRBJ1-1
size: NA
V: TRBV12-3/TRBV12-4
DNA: TGTGCCAGCAGTCCACGATCGACAGGGGAAGCTTTCTTT
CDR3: CASSPRSTGEAFF

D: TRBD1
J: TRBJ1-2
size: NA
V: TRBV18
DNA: TGTGCCAGCTCACCACCGGACAGGGACTACTATGGCTACACCTTC
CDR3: CASSPPDRDYYGYTF

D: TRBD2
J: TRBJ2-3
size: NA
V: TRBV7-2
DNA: TGTGCCAGCAGCGGATCTAGCGGTACTTTCACAGATACGCAGTATTTT
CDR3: CASSGSSGTFTDTQYF

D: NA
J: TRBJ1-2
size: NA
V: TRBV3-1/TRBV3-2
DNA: TGTGCCAGCAGCCATCACAGGTCTAACTATGGCTACACCTTC
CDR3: CASSHHRSNYGYTF

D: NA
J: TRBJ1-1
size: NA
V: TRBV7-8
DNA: TGTGCCAGCAGCTCGAAGGAGGGATCGAGCACTGAAGCTTTCTTT
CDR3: CASSSKEGSSTEAFF

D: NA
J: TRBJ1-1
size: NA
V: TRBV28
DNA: TGTGCCAGCAGTTACAGAATTCTCACTGAAGCTTTCTTT
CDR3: CASSYRILTEAFF

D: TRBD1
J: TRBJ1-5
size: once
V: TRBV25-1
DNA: TGTGCCAGCAGTGAGGCCGGGACAGGGGGCGGTCAGCCCCAGCATTTT
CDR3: CASSEAGTGGGQPQHF